This T cell receptor beta chain was profiled in a study of somatic mutations in cytotoxic T cells in rheumatoid arthritis. Profiling relied on immunoSEQ multiplex PCR, and the TCRdb table lists in-frame clones only, not all of them. This table has about 16,000 clones, approximately 80% appearing once. Trimming cost V 5 bases and J 0 bases, with 11 bases left between them. Per the germline V gene, CDR1 is LNHDA and CDR2 is SQIVND (reference sequence). The CDR3 has 14 amino acids. This chain links TRBV19 with TRBJ2-7; D is perhaps TRBD1 or TRBD2 (5 bases each). Material for sequencing was CD8+ T cells sorted from blood. This receptor was obtained from an adult with rheumatoid arthritis. Written as DNA, the CDR3 is TGTGCCAGTAGTGAGGGGCCCAACTCCTACGAGCAGTACTTC. Translation: CASSEGPNSYEQYF.